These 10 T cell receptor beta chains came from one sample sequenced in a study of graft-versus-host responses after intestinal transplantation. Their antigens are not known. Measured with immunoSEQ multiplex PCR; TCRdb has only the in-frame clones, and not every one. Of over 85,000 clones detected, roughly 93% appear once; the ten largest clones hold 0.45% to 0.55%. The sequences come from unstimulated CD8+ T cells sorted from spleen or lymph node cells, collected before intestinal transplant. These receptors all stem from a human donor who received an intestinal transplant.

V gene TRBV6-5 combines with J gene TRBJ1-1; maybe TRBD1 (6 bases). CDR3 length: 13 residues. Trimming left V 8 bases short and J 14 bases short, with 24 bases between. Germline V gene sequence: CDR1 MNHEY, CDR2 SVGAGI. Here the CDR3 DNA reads TGTGCCAGCGCATTGGGGGCCGGGACAAGGCACTTCTTT. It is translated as CASALGAGTRHFF.

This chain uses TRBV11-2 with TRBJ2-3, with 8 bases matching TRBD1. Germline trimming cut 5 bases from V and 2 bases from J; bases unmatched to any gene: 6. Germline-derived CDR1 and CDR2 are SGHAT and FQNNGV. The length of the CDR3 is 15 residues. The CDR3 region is CASSVGQGFTDTQYF. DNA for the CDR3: TGTGCCAGCAGCGTAGGACAGGGTTTCACAGATACGCAGTATTTT.

CDR3 protein: CASSGTALHQPQHF. CDR3 nucleotides: TGTGCCAGCAGCGGGACTGCCTTACATCAGCCCCAGCATTTT. This sequence joins TRBV9 and TRBJ1-5; D remains ambiguous. This CDR3 contains 14 residues. Deletions cut 3 bases from V and 5 bases from J, with 12 bases between. The germline V gene has CDR1 SGDLS and CDR2 YYNGEE.

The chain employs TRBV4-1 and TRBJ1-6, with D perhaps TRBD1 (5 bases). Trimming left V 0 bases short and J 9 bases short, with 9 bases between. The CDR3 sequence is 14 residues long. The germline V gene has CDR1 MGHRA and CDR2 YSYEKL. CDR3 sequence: CASSQDPQGSPLHF. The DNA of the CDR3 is TGCGCCAGCAGCCAAGATCCGCAGGGTTCACCCCTCCACTTT.

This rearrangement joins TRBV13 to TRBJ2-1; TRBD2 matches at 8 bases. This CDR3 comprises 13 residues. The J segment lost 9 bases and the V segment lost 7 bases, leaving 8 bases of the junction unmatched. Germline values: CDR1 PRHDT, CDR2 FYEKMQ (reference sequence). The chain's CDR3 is CASTSSGVPEQFF. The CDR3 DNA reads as TGTGCCAGCACCAGTAGCGGGGTTCCTGAGCAGTTCTTC.

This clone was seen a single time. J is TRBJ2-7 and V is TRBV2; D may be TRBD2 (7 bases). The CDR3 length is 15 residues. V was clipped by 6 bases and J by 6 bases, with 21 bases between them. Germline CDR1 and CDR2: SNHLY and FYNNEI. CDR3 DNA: TGTGCCAGCAGCCGCGGGGGCGGGAGAAGCTTCGAGCAGTACTTC. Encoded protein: CASSRGGGRSFEQYF.

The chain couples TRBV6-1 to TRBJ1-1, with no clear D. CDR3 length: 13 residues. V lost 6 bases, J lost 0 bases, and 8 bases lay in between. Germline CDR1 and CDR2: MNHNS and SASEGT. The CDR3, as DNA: TGTGCCAGCAGCGCTGACATGAACACTGAAGCTTTCTTT. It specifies CASSADMNTEAFF.

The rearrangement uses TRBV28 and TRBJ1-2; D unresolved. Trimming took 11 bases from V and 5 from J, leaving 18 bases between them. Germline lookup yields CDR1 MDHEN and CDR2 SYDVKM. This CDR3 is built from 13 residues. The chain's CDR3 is CASQGGFGYGYTF. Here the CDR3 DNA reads TGTGCCTCCCAAGGCGGGTTTGGGTATGGCTACACCTTC.

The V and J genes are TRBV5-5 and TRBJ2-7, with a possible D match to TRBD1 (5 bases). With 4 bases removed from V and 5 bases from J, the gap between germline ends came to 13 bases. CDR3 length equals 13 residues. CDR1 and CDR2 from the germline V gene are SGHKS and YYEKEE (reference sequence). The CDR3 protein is CASSLTRVDEQYF. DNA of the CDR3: TGTGCCAGCAGCCTTACCAGGGTGGACGAGCAGTACTTC.

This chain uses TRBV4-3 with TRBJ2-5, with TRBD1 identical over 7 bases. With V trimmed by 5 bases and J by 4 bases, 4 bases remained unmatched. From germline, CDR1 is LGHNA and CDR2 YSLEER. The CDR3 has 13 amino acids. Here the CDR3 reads CASSGQAAETQYF. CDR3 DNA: TGCGCCAGCAGCGGACAGGCGGCAGAGACCCAGTACTTC.